This is a list of T cell receptor beta chains from one sample in a study of blood T cell repertoires in COVID-19. Sequencing used immunoSEQ multiplex PCR; TCRdb keeps in-frame clones, though not all of them. This sample has fewer than 200,000 clones, with about four fifths found just once. Material for sequencing was peripheral blood. These receptors were collected from a middle-aged man who had recovered from COVID-19. The CDR3 runs from the conserved cysteine through the conserved F or W. D genes are given only for firm matches. Clone size is stated in some rows and not others, as once, few, many or a class when expanded.

v_call: TRBV7-9
clone_size: few
d_call: TRBD2
j_call: TRBJ2-1
cdr3_nt: TGTGCCAGCAGCTTGGGACTAGCGATTGAGCAGTTCTTC
cdr3_aa: CASSLGLAIEQFF

v_call: TRBV6-5
clone_size: .
d_call: .
j_call: TRBJ1-4
cdr3_nt: TGTGCCAGCAGTCCCAGGGGTTTCGGTGAAAAACTGTTTTTT
cdr3_aa: CASSPRGFGEKLFF

v_call: TRBV6-4
clone_size: .
d_call: TRBD2
j_call: TRBJ2-3
cdr3_nt: TGTGCCAGCAGTAGGACTAGCGAGACAGATACGCAGTATTTT
cdr3_aa: CASSRTSETDTQYF

v_call: TRBV10-3
clone_size: once
d_call: .
j_call: TRBJ2-3
cdr3_nt: TGTGCCATCAGTGACACTAGCTTGGATACGCAGTATTTT
cdr3_aa: CAISDTSLDTQYF

v_call: TRBV6-5
clone_size: .
d_call: .
j_call: TRBJ2-7
cdr3_nt: TGTGCCGGCCGGACAGAGGGCTACGAGCAGTACTTC
cdr3_aa: CAGRTEGYEQYF

v_call: TRBV11-3
clone_size: .
d_call: TRBD2
j_call: TRBJ2-1
cdr3_nt: TGTGCCAGCAGCTTAGATCTGACTAGCGGGGGCAATGAGCAGTTCTTC
cdr3_aa: CASSLDLTSGGNEQFF

v_call: TRBV12-5
clone_size: .
d_call: TRBD1
j_call: TRBJ2-7
cdr3_nt: TGTGCTAGTGGGGGGGACAGAGGCTACGAGCAGTACTTC
cdr3_aa: CASGGDRGYEQYF

v_call: TRBV5-1
clone_size: few
d_call: TRBD1
j_call: TRBJ2-7
cdr3_nt: TGCGCCAGCAGCCAATCCGGGACAGGGCCCCCCTACGAGCAGTACTTC
cdr3_aa: CASSQSGTGPPYEQYF

v_call: TRBV2
clone_size: .
d_call: .
j_call: TRBJ1-3
cdr3_nt: TGTGCCAGCCGGGGTTTGGGAAACACCATATATTTT
cdr3_aa: CASRGLGNTIYF

v_call: TRBV18
clone_size: .
d_call: TRBD2
j_call: TRBJ2-2
cdr3_nt: TGTGCCAGCTCACCAAAGACTAGCGGGACGGGCGGGGAGCTGTTTTTT
cdr3_aa: CASSPKTSGTGGELFF

v_call: TRBV6-6
clone_size: .
d_call: TRBD1
j_call: TRBJ1-6
cdr3_nt: TGTGCCAGCACTCGGGACAGTCGGAGCTCCTATAATTCACCCCTCCACTTT
cdr3_aa: CASTRDSRSSYNSPLHF

v_call: TRBV6-5
clone_size: .
d_call: .
j_call: TRBJ1-5
cdr3_nt: TGTGCCAGCAGTCGGGATTATCAGCCCCAGCATTTT
cdr3_aa: CASSRDYQPQHF

v_call: TRBV4-1
clone_size: .
d_call: TRBD2
j_call: TRBJ2-7
cdr3_nt: TGCGCCAGCAGCTACGGACTAGCGGGAGGAAATTCCTACGAGCAGTACTTC
cdr3_aa: CASSYGLAGGNSYEQYF

v_call: TRBV4-3
clone_size: .
d_call: TRBD1
j_call: TRBJ1-5
cdr3_nt: TGCGCCAGCAGCCAAGAAGGACAGGGGAATAATCAGCCCCAGCATTTT
cdr3_aa: CASSQEGQGNNQPQHF

v_call: TRBV6-5
clone_size: .
d_call: .
j_call: TRBJ1-5
cdr3_nt: TGTGCCAGCTCCGGGGGTAACCAGCCCCAGCATTTT
cdr3_aa: CASSGGNQPQHF

v_call: TRBV4-1
clone_size: .
d_call: TRBD2
j_call: TRBJ2-5
cdr3_nt: TGCGCCAGCAGCCGGACTAGCGGGGAAGAGACCCAGTACTTC
cdr3_aa: CASSRTSGEETQYF

v_call: TRBV4-1
clone_size: many
d_call: TRBD1
j_call: TRBJ2-2
cdr3_nt: TGCGCCAGCAGCCAGCAACAGGGGGCGCTCACCCGGGAGCTGTTTTTT
cdr3_aa: CASSQQQGALTRELFF

v_call: TRBV7-2
clone_size: .
d_call: TRBD1
j_call: TRBJ2-4
cdr3_nt: TGTGCCAGCAGCTCAATCCCGGGACAGGGGCAAAACATTCAGTACTTC
cdr3_aa: CASSSIPGQGQNIQYF

v_call: TRBV30
clone_size: .
d_call: TRBD2
j_call: TRBJ2-7
cdr3_nt: TGTGCCTGGAGTGTACGCGGGAGGCACGAGCAGTACTTC
cdr3_aa: CAWSVRGRHEQYF

v_call: TRBV12-3/TRBV12-4
clone_size: .
d_call: .
j_call: TRBJ2-7
cdr3_nt: TGTGCCAGCAGCCCCGCGGGCTACGAGCAGTACTTC
cdr3_aa: CASSPAGYEQYF

v_call: TRBV11-2
clone_size: few
d_call: TRBD1
j_call: TRBJ1-2
cdr3_nt: TGTGCCAGCAGCCCCGCGGGACAGGGTAGACGCTACACCTTC
cdr3_aa: CASSPAGQGRRYTF

v_call: TRBV5-4
clone_size: .
d_call: TRBD2
j_call: TRBJ2-3
cdr3_nt: TGTGCCAGCAGCTTGGGCCTAGCGGGAGATACGCAGTATTTT
cdr3_aa: CASSLGLAGDTQYF

v_call: TRBV27
clone_size: once
d_call: .
j_call: TRBJ2-5
cdr3_nt: TGTGCCAGCAGGCGTGGTGGGAGAGAGACCCAGTACTTC
cdr3_aa: CASRRGGRETQYF

v_call: TRBV29-1
clone_size: .
d_call: TRBD2
j_call: TRBJ2-2
cdr3_nt: TGCAGCGTTGAAGACCCCGGGGCTAGCGGGAACACCGGGGAGCTGTTTTTT
cdr3_aa: CSVEDPGASGNTGELFF

v_call: TRBV27
clone_size: .
d_call: TRBD2
j_call: TRBJ2-1
cdr3_nt: TGTGCCAGCAGTCCCTCGGGACTACCGAGCTCCTACAATGAGCAGTTCTTC
cdr3_aa: CASSPSGLPSSYNEQFF

v_call: TRBV6-2/TRBV6-3
clone_size: .
d_call: .
j_call: TRBJ2-5
cdr3_nt: TGTGCCAGCAGTAACGCCCGGGCCCAGTACTTC
cdr3_aa: CASSNARAQYF

v_call: TRBV7-8
clone_size: .
d_call: TRBD2
j_call: TRBJ2-5
cdr3_nt: TGTGCCAGCAGCTTAAGAGGGCCTAGCGGGATGGGAGTAGGAGAGACCCAGTACTTC
cdr3_aa: CASSLRGPSGMGVGETQYF

v_call: TRBV18
clone_size: .
d_call: TRBD1
j_call: TRBJ2-1
cdr3_nt: TGTGCCAGCTCACCGGGACAGGGATACAATGAGCAGTTCTTC
cdr3_aa: CASSPGQGYNEQFF

v_call: TRBV18
clone_size: .
d_call: TRBD2
j_call: TRBJ2-7
cdr3_nt: TGTGCCAGCTCACCACTGGGACTAGCGGGAGACGAGCAGTACTTC
cdr3_aa: CASSPLGLAGDEQYF

v_call: TRBV4-3
clone_size: .
d_call: .
j_call: TRBJ2-5
cdr3_nt: TGCGCCAGCAGCCAAGAGGGCAGGGGAGAGACCCAGTACTTC
cdr3_aa: CASSQEGRGETQYF

v_call: TRBV18
clone_size: .
d_call: .
j_call: TRBJ1-4
cdr3_nt: TGTGCCAGCTCACCAGGGGGCGAAAAACTGTTTTTT
cdr3_aa: CASSPGGEKLFF

v_call: TRBV2
clone_size: .
d_call: TRBD1
j_call: TRBJ1-1
cdr3_nt: TGTGCCAGCAGATTGCAGGGGGGAAACACTGAAGCTTTCTTT
cdr3_aa: CASRLQGGNTEAFF

v_call: TRBV4-1
clone_size: .
d_call: TRBD1
j_call: TRBJ2-7
cdr3_nt: TGCGCCAGCAGCCAAGGGGTGGGACAGGGGAAAGGCGAGCAGTACTTC
cdr3_aa: CASSQGVGQGKGEQYF

v_call: TRBV27
clone_size: once
d_call: .
j_call: TRBJ2-6
cdr3_nt: TGTGCCAGCAGTTTAATGGGCCCTGGGGCCAACGTCCTGACTTTC
cdr3_aa: CASSLMGPGANVLTF

v_call: TRBV4-1
clone_size: once
d_call: TRBD2
j_call: TRBJ2-3
cdr3_nt: TGCGCCAGCAGCCTCGGGACTATAAGCACAGATACGCAGTATTTT
cdr3_aa: CASSLGTISTDTQYF

v_call: TRBV7-6
clone_size: once
d_call: .
j_call: TRBJ2-7
cdr3_nt: TGTGCCAGCGGCTTGCGGGGAGGAAGGGGCGAGCAGTACTTC
cdr3_aa: CASGLRGGRGEQYF

v_call: TRBV6-2/TRBV6-3
clone_size: .
d_call: TRBD2
j_call: TRBJ2-3
cdr3_nt: TGTGCCAGCAGTTACGGGGGGACTAGCGGGCGTAGCACAGATACGCAGTATTTT
cdr3_aa: CASSYGGTSGRSTDTQYF

v_call: TRBV19
clone_size: few
d_call: TRBD1
j_call: TRBJ1-1
cdr3_nt: TGTGCCACCCGCCGCGGAGGACAGGCTGAAGCTTTCTTT
cdr3_aa: CATRRGGQAEAFF

v_call: TRBV6-5
clone_size: .
d_call: .
j_call: TRBJ1-2
cdr3_nt: TGTGCCAGCAGTTACTCGACCGGACAGTATAACTATGGCTACACCTTC
cdr3_aa: CASSYSTGQYNYGYTF

v_call: TRBV5-5
clone_size: .
d_call: TRBD2
j_call: TRBJ2-7
cdr3_nt: TGTGCCAGCAGCTTGGTAGCGGGCATTCTCTCGTACGAGCAGTACTTC
cdr3_aa: CASSLVAGILSYEQYF

v_call: TRBV5-4
clone_size: .
d_call: TRBD2
j_call: TRBJ2-3
cdr3_nt: TGTGCCAGCAGCTTGGGACTAGCGGGGGGGCCAGATACGCAGTATTTT
cdr3_aa: CASSLGLAGGPDTQYF

v_call: TRBV2
clone_size: .
d_call: TRBD1
j_call: TRBJ1-5
cdr3_nt: TGTGCCAGCAGCGAGGGACAGTATAGCAATCAGCCCCAGCATTTT
cdr3_aa: CASSEGQYSNQPQHF

v_call: TRBV28
clone_size: .
d_call: TRBD2
j_call: TRBJ2-3
cdr3_nt: TGTGCCAGCGGGGTAGCGGGATCCGGGTATTTT
cdr3_aa: CASGVAGSGYF

v_call: TRBV15
clone_size: .
d_call: TRBD2
j_call: TRBJ2-2
cdr3_nt: TGTGCCACCAGTAACTTTGGGAGGGACACCGGGGAGCTGTTTTTT
cdr3_aa: CATSNFGRDTGELFF

v_call: TRBV30
clone_size: .
d_call: .
j_call: TRBJ2-7
cdr3_nt: TGTGCCTGGGGAAAGGGGGTTTACTACGAGCAGTACTTC
cdr3_aa: CAWGKGVYYEQYF

v_call: TRBV11-2
clone_size: .
d_call: .
j_call: TRBJ1-5
cdr3_nt: TGTGCCAGCAGCTTAGACAGGGGTCAGCCCCAGCATTTT
cdr3_aa: CASSLDRGQPQHF

v_call: TRBV11-3
clone_size: once
d_call: .
j_call: TRBJ1-2
cdr3_nt: TGTGCCAGCAGCTTAGGAGGAAGGGGGTTTAGTTTCGGCTACACCTTC
cdr3_aa: CASSLGGRGFSFGYTF

v_call: TRBV27
clone_size: .
d_call: TRBD1
j_call: TRBJ2-3
cdr3_nt: TGTGCCAGCAGCAAGACTCGACACACAGGGGCAGATACGCAGTATTTT
cdr3_aa: CASSKTRHTGADTQYF

v_call: TRBV10-3
clone_size: .
d_call: .
j_call: TRBJ1-2
cdr3_nt: TGTGCCATCAGGGACAGCTATGGCTACACCTTC
cdr3_aa: CAIRDSYGYTF

v_call: TRBV2
clone_size: .
d_call: .
j_call: TRBJ2-7
cdr3_nt: TGTGCCAGCAGCACCAGAGCGGTGTCCTACGAGCAGTACTTC
cdr3_aa: CASSTRAVSYEQYF

v_call: TRBV7-8
clone_size: once
d_call: .
j_call: TRBJ1-2
cdr3_nt: TGTGCCAGCAGCTTAAGCCCGGACTATGGCTACACCTTC
cdr3_aa: CASSLSPDYGYTF

v_call: TRBV4-2
clone_size: .
d_call: TRBD2
j_call: TRBJ2-3
cdr3_nt: TGTGCCAGCAGCCAAGCTAGCGGCTTCACAGATACGCAGTATTTT
cdr3_aa: CASSQASGFTDTQYF

v_call: TRBV7-2
clone_size: .
d_call: .
j_call: TRBJ2-1
cdr3_nt: TGTGCCAGCAGCTTAAGACAGCAGTACAATGAGCAGTTCTTC
cdr3_aa: CASSLRQQYNEQFF

v_call: TRBV28
clone_size: .
d_call: TRBD2
j_call: TRBJ2-3
cdr3_nt: TGTGCCAGCAGTTCAGCTTTTGGGACTAGCGGGAGGGGCACAGATACGCAGTATTTT
cdr3_aa: CASSSAFGTSGRGTDTQYF

v_call: TRBV25-1
clone_size: .
d_call: .
j_call: TRBJ1-4
cdr3_nt: TGTGCCAGCAGCAGGGTTGAAAAACTGTTTTTT
cdr3_aa: CASSRVEKLFF

v_call: TRBV30
clone_size: .
d_call: TRBD2
j_call: TRBJ2-3
cdr3_nt: TGTGCCTGGAGTGTGAAAGGACTAGCGGTCGGCACAGATACGCAGTATTTT
cdr3_aa: CAWSVKGLAVGTDTQYF

v_call: TRBV10-1
clone_size: .
d_call: .
j_call: TRBJ1-4
cdr3_nt: TGCGCCAATAAACGTAGCTCTAATGAAAAACTGTTTTTT
cdr3_aa: CANKRSSNEKLFF

v_call: TRBV5-8
clone_size: .
d_call: .
j_call: TRBJ2-5
cdr3_nt: TGTGCCAGCAGCTTGGCCGGGGGAGAGACCCAGTACTTC
cdr3_aa: CASSLAGGETQYF

v_call: TRBV19
clone_size: .
d_call: .
j_call: TRBJ1-5
cdr3_nt: TGTGCCACCAAGGGAGGGGCCCGCAATCAGCCCCAGCATTTT
cdr3_aa: CATKGGARNQPQHF